The present entry profiles one T cell receptor beta chain with its context. Its antigen is not known. A process of 5'RACE template switching, which added a universal primer site and UMIs, was used to make TCR cDNA. TCRdb analysed the 5' RACE reads with MiXCR anew, one entry per CDR3 protein. The data show a few hundred thousand distinct CDR3 sequences, with roughly 4.8% seen just once and less than 3.5% held by the top ten. CDR3 length: 14 residues. From germline, CDR1 is SGHAT and CDR2 FQNNGV. V gave up 5 bases and J gave up 4 bases, with 14 bases separating them. This sample was taken from a study of T cells after yellow fever vaccination. Overall study context: SMART-Seq v4 Ultra Low Input prepared libraries from low-cell fractions.

General observations from the study: Abundant clonotypes from the bulk population could have been carried over as contaminants into FACS-sorted repertoires.

This material consisted of CD4+ T cells sorted from PBMCs, taken on the day of the yellow fever booster vaccination. The source is a man aged 18 to 30 who received the YFV17D yellow fever vaccine. The V and J genes are TRBV11-2 and TRBJ1-1, with a possible D match to TRBD1 (6 bases). The CDR3, as DNA: TGTGCCAGCAGCGAAAACACAGGGAGCACTGAAGCTTTCTTT. It encodes CASSENTGSTEAFF. Filled out from reference TRBV11-2 and TRBJ1-1, the complete variable domain reads EAGVAQSPRYKIIEKRQSVAFWCNPISGHATLYWYQQILGQGPKLLIQFQNNGVVDDSQLPKDRFSAERLKGVDSTLKIQPAKLEDSAVYLCASSENTGSTEAFFGQGTRLTVV.